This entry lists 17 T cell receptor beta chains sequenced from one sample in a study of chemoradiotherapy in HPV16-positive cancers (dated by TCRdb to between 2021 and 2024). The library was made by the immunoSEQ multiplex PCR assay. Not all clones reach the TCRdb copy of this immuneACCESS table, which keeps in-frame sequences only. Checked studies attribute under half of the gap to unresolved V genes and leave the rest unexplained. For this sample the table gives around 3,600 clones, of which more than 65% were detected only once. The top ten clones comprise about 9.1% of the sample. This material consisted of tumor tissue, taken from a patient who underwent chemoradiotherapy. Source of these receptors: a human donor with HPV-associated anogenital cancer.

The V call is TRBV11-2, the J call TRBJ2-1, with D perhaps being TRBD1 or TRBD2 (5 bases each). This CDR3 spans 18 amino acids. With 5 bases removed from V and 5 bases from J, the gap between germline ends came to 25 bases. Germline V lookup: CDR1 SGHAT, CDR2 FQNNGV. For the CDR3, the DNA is TGTGCCAGCAGCGTACCGTACCATTCGGGACGGAGAAACAATGAGCAGTTCTTC. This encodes CASSVPYHSGRRNNEQFF.

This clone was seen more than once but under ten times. CDR3: CAISDSGRITDEQFF. Here the CDR3 DNA reads TGTGCCATCAGTGATAGCGGGAGAATTACGGATGAGCAGTTCTTC. The chain uses TRBV10-3 and TRBJ2-1; 9 bases line up with TRBD2. Per the germline V gene, CDR1 is ENHRY and CDR2 is SYGVKD. The junction had 8 bases not matched to a gene; V was cut back by 3 bases and J by 8 bases. CDR3 length equals 15 residues.

This CDR3 is CASSSSSDFDTGELFF. CDR3 coding DNA: TGTGCCAGCAGCTCTTCTAGCGATTTTGACACCGGGGAGCTGTTTTTT. V gene TRBV11-3 combines with J gene TRBJ2-2, with a possible D match to TRBD2 (6 bases). CDR3 size: 16 residues. Germline loops: CDR1 SGHNT, CDR2 YENEEA. V shed 4 bases and J shed 3 bases, with 15 bases lying between them. The variable domain in full, with the rest retrieved from reference TRBV11-3 and TRBJ2-2, is EAGVVQSPRYKIIEKKQPVAFWCNPISGHNTLYWYLQNLGQGPELLIRYENEEAVDDSQLPKDRFSAERLKGVDSTLKIQPAELGDSAVYLCASSSSSDFDTGELFFGEGSRLTVL.

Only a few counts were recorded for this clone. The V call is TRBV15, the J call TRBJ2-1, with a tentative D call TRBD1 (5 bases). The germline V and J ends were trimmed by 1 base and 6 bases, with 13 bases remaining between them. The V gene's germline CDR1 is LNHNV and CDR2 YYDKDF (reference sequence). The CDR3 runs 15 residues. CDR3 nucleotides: TGTGCCACCAGCAGAGTGCCAGGGTCGGGCAATGAGCAGTTCTTC. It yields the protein CATSRVPGSGNEQFF.

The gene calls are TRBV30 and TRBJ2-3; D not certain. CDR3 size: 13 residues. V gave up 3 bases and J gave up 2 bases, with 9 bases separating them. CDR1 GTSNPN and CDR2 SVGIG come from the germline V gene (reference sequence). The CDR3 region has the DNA TGTGCCTGGAGCGGAACTCACACAGATACGCAGTATTTT. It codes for CAWSGTHTDTQYF.

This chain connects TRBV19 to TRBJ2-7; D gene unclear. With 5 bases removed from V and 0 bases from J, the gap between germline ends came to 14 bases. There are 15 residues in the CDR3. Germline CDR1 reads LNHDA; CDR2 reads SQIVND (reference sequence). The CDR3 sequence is CASSVSLPSSYEQYF. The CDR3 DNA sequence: TGTGCCAGTAGTGTCTCCCTCCCTAGCTCCTACGAGCAGTACTTC.

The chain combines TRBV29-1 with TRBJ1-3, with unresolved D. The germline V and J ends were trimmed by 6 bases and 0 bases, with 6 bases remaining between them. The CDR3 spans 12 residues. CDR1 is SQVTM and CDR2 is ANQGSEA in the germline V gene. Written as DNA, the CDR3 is TGCAGCGTGCATCACTCTGGAAACACCATATATTTT. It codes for CSVHHSGNTIYF.

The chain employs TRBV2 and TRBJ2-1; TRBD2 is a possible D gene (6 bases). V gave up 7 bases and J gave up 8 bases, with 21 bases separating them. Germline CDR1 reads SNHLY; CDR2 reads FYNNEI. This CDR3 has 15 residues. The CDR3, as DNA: TGTGCCAGCATAGGAGCCGGGACTCCCGGCGATGAGCAGTTCTTC. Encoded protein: CASIGAGTPGDEQFF.

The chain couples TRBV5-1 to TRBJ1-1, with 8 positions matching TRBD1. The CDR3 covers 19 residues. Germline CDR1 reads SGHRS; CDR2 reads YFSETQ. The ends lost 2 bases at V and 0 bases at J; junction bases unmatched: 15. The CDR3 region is CASSFANWTGPGLNTEAFF. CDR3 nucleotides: TGCGCCAGCAGCTTCGCCAACTGGACAGGGCCGGGGCTGAACACTGAAGCTTTCTTT.

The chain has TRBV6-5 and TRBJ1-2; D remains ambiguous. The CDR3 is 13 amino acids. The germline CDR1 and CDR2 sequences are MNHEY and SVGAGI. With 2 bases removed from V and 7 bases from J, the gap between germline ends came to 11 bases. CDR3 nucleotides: TGTGCCAGCAGTTACCCCGGGTACCGTGGCTACACCTTC. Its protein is CASSYPGYRGYTF.

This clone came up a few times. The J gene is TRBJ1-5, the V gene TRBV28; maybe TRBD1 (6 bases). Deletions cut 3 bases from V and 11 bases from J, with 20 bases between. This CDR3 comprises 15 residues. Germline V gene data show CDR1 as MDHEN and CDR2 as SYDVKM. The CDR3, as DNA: TGTGCCAGCAGTTTGGGCAGGGGCCTACTAGGGTCCCAGCATTTT. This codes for CASSLGRGLLGSQHF.

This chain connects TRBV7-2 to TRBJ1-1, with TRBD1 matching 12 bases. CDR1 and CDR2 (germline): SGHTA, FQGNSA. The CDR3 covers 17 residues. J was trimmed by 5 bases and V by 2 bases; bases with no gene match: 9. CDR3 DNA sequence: TGTGCCAGCAGCTTAACCGGGACAGGGGGCGCTGGAACTGAAGCTTTCTTT. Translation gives CASSLTGTGGAGTEAFF.

The CDR3 DNA reads TGTGCCAGCAGCTTGCCGGCAAGGGGGAGGGGAGTGACGACTGAAGCTTTCTTT. This translates into CASSLPARGRGVTTEAFF. V usage is TRBV5-7 and J usage is TRBJ1-1; D possibly corresponds to TRBD1 (6 bases). TRBV5-7 is marked as an open reading frame, function uncertain. This CDR3 comprises 18 residues. The germline V and J ends were trimmed by 1 base and 5 bases, with 24 bases remaining between them.

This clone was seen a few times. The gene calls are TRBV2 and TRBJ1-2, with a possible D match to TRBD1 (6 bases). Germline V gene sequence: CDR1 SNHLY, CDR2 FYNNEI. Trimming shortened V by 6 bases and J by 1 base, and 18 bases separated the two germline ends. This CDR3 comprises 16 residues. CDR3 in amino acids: CASRGDRPTLNYGYTF. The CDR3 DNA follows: TGTGCCAGCAGGGGAGACAGGCCAACGCTTAACTATGGCTACACCTTC.

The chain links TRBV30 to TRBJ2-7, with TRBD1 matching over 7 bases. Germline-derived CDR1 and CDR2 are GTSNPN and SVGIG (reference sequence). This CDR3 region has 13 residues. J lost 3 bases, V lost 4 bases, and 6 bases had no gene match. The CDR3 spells CAWKGAPNYEQYF. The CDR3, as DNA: TGTGCCTGGAAGGGGGCCCCGAACTACGAGCAGTACTTC.

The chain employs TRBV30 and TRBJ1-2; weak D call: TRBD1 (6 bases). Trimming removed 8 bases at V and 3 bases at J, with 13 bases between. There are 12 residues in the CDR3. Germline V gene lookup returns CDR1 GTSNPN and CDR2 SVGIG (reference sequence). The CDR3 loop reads CAGGQPDYGYTF. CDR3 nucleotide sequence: TGTGCCGGAGGACAGCCGGACTATGGCTACACCTTC.

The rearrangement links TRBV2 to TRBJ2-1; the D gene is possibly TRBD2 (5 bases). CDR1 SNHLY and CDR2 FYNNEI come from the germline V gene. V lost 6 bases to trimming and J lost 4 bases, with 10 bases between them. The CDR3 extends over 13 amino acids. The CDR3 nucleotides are TGTGCCAGCAGCGGATGGAGGTACAATGAGCAGTTCTTC. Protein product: CASSGWRYNEQFF.